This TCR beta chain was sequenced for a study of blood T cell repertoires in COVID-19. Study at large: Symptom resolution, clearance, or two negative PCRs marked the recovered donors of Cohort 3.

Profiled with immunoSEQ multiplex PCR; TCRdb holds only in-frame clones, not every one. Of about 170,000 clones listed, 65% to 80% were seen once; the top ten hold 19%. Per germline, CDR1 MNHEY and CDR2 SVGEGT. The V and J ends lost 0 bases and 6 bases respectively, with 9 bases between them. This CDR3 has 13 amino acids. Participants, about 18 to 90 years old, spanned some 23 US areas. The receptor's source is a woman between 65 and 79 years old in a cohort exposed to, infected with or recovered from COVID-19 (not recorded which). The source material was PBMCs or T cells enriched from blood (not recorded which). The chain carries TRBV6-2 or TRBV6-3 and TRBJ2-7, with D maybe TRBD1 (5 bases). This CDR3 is CASSYSMDTEQYF. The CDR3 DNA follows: TGTGCCAGCAGTTACTCGATGGACACCGAGCAGTACTTC.